Given below is one T cell receptor (beta chain) in context. Its antigen remains unidentified. Repertoires were generated with immunoSEQ multiplex PCR, while TCRdb's copy carries only in-frame clones and drops some. The table includes around 100,000 clones, around 87% detected once. These data originate in a study of T cell responses to AZD1222 COVID-19 vaccine. General study findings and limits: Sampled repertoires all dated from after the peak T cell response. An increase in Spike-specific TCR breadth and depth was observed after two AZD1222 doses. Among the donors, most were white British and more were female, and clonal diversity was possibly underestimated.

Germline lookup yields CDR1 MNHEY and CDR2 SMNVEV (reference sequence). The V end lost 4 bases, the J end lost 7 bases, and 14 bases lay between the germline ends. The CDR3 covers 15 residues. The chain carries TRBV27 and TRBJ1-6, with D tentatively TRBD1 (6 bases). The sequences come from peripheral blood, collected on day 0 of MenACWY control vaccination. The receptor comes from an adult in good health. The CDR3 region has the DNA TGTGCCAGCAGTTCCCAGTTAGGGGGGAATTCACCCCTCCACTTT. It encodes CASSSQLGGNSPLHF.